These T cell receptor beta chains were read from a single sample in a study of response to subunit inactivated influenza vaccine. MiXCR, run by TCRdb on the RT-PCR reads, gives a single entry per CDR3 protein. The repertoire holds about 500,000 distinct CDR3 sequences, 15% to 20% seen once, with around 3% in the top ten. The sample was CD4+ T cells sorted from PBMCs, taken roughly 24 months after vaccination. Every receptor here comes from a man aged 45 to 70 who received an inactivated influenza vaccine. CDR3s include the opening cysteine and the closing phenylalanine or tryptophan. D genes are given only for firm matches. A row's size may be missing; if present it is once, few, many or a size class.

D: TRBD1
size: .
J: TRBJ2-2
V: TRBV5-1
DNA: TGCGCCAGCAGCACGACAGGGATCTCGACCGGGGAGCTGTTTTTT
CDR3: CASSTTGISTGELFF

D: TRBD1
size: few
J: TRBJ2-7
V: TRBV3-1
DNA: TGTGCCAGCAGCCAATACCCCGCGGGACAGGGATCGGTCAAGACCTACGAGCAGTACTTC
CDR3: CASSQYPAGQGSVKTYEQYF

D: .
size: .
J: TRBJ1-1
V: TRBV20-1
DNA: TGCAGTGCCGGACAGATAGCGGCTGAAGCTTTCTTT
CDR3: CSAGQIAAEAFF

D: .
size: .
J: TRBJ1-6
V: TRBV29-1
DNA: TGCAGCGTTGTCACCGGGGACCGCTATAATTCACCCCTCCACTTT
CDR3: CSVVTGDRYNSPLHF

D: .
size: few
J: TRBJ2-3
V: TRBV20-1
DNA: TGCAGTGCTAGAGTGGCGCGCCCTGGGGTCGCAGATACGCAGTATTTT
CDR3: CSARVARPGVADTQYF

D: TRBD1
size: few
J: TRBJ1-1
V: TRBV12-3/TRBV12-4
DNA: TGTGCCAGCAGTTCCAACCTCGGGACAGGGTCTGTCTTAGCTTTCTTT
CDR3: CASSSNLGTGSVLAFF

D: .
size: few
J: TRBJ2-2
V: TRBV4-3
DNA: TGCGCCAGCAGCCAAGGGGGCCTGGGAGGGGAGCTGTTTTTT
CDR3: CASSQGGLGGELFF

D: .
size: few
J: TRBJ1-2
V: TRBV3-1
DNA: TGTGCCAGCAGCCAAAAAGGGGGGGGTTTTTATGGCTACACCTTC
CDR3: CASSQKGGGFYGYTF

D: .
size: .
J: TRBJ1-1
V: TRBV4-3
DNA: TGCGCCAGCAGCCAGTCCCCGGGACTTGAAGCTTTCTTT
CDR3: CASSQSPGLEAFF

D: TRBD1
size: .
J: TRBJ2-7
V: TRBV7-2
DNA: TGTGCCAGCAGCTTTGGGACAGTCGGGGACACGTACTTC
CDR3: CASSFGTVGDTYF

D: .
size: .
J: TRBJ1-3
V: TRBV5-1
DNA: TGCGCCAGCAGCAACCTCGAAGGAAACACCATATATTTT
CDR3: CASSNLEGNTIYF

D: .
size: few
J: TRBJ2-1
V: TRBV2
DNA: TGTGCCAGCAGTGGCCAAGACAGCTCCTACAATGAGCAGTTCTTC
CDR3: CASSGQDSSYNEQFF

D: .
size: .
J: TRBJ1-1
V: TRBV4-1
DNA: TGCGCCAGCAGCCAAGATTTTGTGGGCGGGACTGAAGCTTTCTTT
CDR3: CASSQDFVGGTEAFF

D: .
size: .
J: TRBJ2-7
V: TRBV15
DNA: TGTGCCACCAGCAGAGATTACGATTTGGGCCACGAGCAGTACTTC
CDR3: CATSRDYDLGHEQYF

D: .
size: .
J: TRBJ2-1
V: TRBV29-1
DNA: TGCAGCGTTGGGTTGGGATACAATGAGCAGTTCTTC
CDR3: CSVGLGYNEQFF

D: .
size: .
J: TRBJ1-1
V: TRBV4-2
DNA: TGTGCCAGCAGCCCGTGGACGTACCGGTACACTGAAGCTTTCTTT
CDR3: CASSPWTYRYTEAFF

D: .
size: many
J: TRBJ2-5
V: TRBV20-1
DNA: TGCAGTGCTATCACACCAAATCTACAAGAGACCCAGTACTTC
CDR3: CSAITPNLQETQYF

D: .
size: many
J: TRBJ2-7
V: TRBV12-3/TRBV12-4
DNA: TGTGCCAGCAGTTCCGGAGGCCTTAGCTCCTACGAGCAGTACTTC
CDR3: CASSSGGLSSYEQYF

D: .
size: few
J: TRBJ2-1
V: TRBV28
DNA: TGTGCCAGCAGTTTAGGTATGCTGTACAATGAGCAGTTCTTC
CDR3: CASSLGMLYNEQFF

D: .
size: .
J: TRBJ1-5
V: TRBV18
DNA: TGTGCCAGCTCACCAGTGAGGAATCAGCCCCAGCATTTT
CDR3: CASSPVRNQPQHF

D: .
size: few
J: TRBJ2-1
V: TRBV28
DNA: TGTGCCAGCAGTTTACAGGGCCCCTACAATGAGCAGTTCTTC
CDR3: CASSLQGPYNEQFF

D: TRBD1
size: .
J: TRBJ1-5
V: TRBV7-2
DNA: TGTGCCAGCAGCCTTGGGACAGCCCCCCAGCATTTT
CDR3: CASSLGTAPQHF

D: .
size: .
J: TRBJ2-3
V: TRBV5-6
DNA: TGTGCCAGCAGCTTGGCCGGCAGGGGAGGCATAGATACGCAGTATTTT
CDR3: CASSLAGRGGIDTQYF

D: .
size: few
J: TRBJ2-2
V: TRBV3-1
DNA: TGTGCCAGCAGCCCCATAAACACCGGGGAGCTGTTTTTT
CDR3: CASSPINTGELFF

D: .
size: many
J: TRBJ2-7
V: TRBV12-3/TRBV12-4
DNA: TGTGCCAGCAGTGCTAGATACGAGCAGTACTTC
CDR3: CASSARYEQYF

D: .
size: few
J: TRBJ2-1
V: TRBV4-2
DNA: TGTGCCAGCAGCCAAGACGGAGGGAACAATGAGCAGTTCTTC
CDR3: CASSQDGGNNEQFF

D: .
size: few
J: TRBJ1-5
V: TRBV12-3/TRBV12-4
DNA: TGTGCCAGCAGCTCGACAGCTTTAATCAGCCCCCAGCATTTT
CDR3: CASSSTALISPQHF

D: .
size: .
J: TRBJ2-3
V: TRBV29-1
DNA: TGCAGCGTCTGGCGGGGCACAGATACGCAGTATTTT
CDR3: CSVWRGTDTQYF

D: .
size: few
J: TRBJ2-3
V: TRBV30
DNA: TGTGCCTGGAGTGTGAGCGCAGATACGCAGTATTTT
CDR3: CAWSVSADTQYF

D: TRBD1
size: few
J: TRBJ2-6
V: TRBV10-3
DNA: TGTGCCACCTTACAGGGGGCTGGGGCCAACGTCCTGACTTTC
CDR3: CATLQGAGANVLTF

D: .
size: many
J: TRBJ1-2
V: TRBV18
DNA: TGTGCCAGCTCCGCCGACACCTGGGGCTACACCTTC
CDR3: CASSADTWGYTF

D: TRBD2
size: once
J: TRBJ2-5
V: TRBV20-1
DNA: TGCAGTGCTAGCCCCGGGACTAGCGGGGAGGTGGAGTACTTC
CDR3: CSASPGTSGEVEYF

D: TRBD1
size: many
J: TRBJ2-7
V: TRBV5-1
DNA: TGCGCCAGCAGCTTGGTGACAGGGGGCAACGAGCAGTACTTC
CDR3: CASSLVTGGNEQYF

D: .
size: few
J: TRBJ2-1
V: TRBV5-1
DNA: TGCGCCAGCAGCAACCGAGGACGGAACAATGAGCAGTTCTTC
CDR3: CASSNRGRNNEQFF

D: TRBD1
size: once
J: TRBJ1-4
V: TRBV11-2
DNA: TGTGCCAGCAGCTTCGCCAGGGGGCCTGAAAAACTGTTTTTT
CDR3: CASSFARGPEKLFF

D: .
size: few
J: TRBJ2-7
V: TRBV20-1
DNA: TGCAGTGCTAGAGATTTAGGTTTCACCTACGAGCAGTACTTC
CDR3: CSARDLGFTYEQYF

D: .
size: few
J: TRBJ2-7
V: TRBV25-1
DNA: TGTGCCAGCAGTGAATCGGGGAAGACTGGCCGCTACGAGCAGTACTTC
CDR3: CASSESGKTGRYEQYF

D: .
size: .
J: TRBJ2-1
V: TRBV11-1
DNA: TGTGCCAGCAGCTTAGTTGGAAGTTGGAATGAGCAGTTCTTC
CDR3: CASSLVGSWNEQFF

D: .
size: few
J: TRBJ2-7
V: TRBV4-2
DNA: TGTGCCAGCAGCCAAGAGGGCCGGCAGTCTATCTACGAGCAGTACTTC
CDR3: CASSQEGRQSIYEQYF

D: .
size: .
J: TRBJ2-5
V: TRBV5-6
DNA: TGTGCCAGCAGCTTTTTAGACCAAGAGACGCAGTACTTC
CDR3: CASSFLDQETQYF

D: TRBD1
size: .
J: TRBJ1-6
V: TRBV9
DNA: TGTGCCAGCAGCGTTGGGACAGGGGTTGAATCACCCCTCCACTTT
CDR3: CASSVGTGVESPLHF

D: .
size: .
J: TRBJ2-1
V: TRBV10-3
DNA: TGTGCCACCAGGGGAGGGTTGTACAATGAGCAGTTCTTC
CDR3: CATRGGLYNEQFF

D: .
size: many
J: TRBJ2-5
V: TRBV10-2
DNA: TGCGCCAGTTCGGTCAGCGGGGAGACCCAGTACTTC
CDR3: CASSVSGETQYF

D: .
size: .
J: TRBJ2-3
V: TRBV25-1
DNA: TGTGCCAGCAGTGAATCCCAAGGGAACACAGATACGCAGTATTTT
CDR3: CASSESQGNTDTQYF

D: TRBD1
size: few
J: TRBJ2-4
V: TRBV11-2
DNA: TGTGCCAGCAGCCAAAACAGGGGAAACATTCAGTACTTC
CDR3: CASSQNRGNIQYF

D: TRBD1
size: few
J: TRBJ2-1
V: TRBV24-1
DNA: TGTGCCACCAGTGACAGGACAGGGGGCTTATCCTACAATGAGCAGTTCTTC
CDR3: CATSDRTGGLSYNEQFF